Listed here is a single T cell receptor (beta chain). Its antigen is not known. The sample belongs to a study of beta chain features in type 1 diabetes. Every isolated RNA sample was fully reverse transcribed, so sequencing captured expressed TCRB transcripts. Clones were sequenced by immunoSEQ multiplex PCR, and TCRdb holds only the in-frame ones, with some missing. The sample contains 600,000 to 700,000 clones, around 11% of which appear only once. Study-wide points: There were fewer insertions and more deletions at the VDJ junctions of type 1 diabetes patients. Compared with healthy donors, patients appeared to share more similar naive, central memory and regulatory TCRB repertoires. In all four CD4+ subsets, TCRB CDR3 length was significantly, moderately reduced in type 1 diabetes. Although PCR might favor shorter templates, it would do so equally in patients and controls.

On average, the one heparinised blood draw given by each donor was 90 to 150 mL. Sequencing used naive CD4+ T cells from blood. This receptor was obtained from a man aged 25-45 years with type 1 diabetes.

DNA for the CDR3: TGCGCCAGCAGCTTGGTAGTAAGTCGGCTAGCGGCGGAGGGAGGTACGCAGTATTTT. This gives the protein CASSLVVSRLAAEGGTQYF. The V and J genes are TRBV5-1 and TRBJ2-3; 7 bases are shared with TRBD2. The germline V gene encodes CDR1 SGHRS and CDR2 YFSETQ. The CDR3 runs 19 residues. V trimming: 0 bases; J trimming: 8 bases; junction bases outside the gene matches: 21.